The TCR beta chain described here comes from a study of blood T cell repertoires in COVID-19. Turning to the study itself: PBMCs, B-cell-depleted T cells, or T cells provided the cDNA or gDNA that made up the material.

Germline loops: CDR1 SGHVS, CDR2 FNYEAQ. Between the trimmed V and J ends, which lost 1 base and 0 bases, there was a span of 10 bases. The CDR3 has 16 amino acids. As processed by the authors: Reference gene primer amplification yielded estimated nucleated cell counts. The table came from immunoSEQ multiplex PCR; TCRdb's copy has only in-frame clones and leaves some out. V and J calls and clone size come straight from that table; D and trimming were deduced from the DNA. Among approximately 350,000 clones listed, under 95% were seen once. Sequencing was done on a sample of peripheral blood. The rearrangement links TRBV7-6 to TRBJ1-5; D may be TRBD1 (5 bases). The TCR comes from a woman aged 18-29 years who had recovered from COVID-19. The CDR3 sequence: CASSLGQGGSNQPQHF. CDR3 DNA sequence: TGTGCCAGCAGCTTAGGGCAGGGTGGTAGCAATCAGCCCCAGCATTTT.